The rows below give T cell receptor beta chains drawn from one sample of a study of graft-versus-host responses after intestinal transplantation. No antigen has been assigned to these receptors. Repertoires were generated with immunoSEQ multiplex PCR, while TCRdb's copy carries only in-frame clones and drops some. The sample carries around 97,000 clones, 93% recorded once. The starting material was unstimulated CD8+ T cells sorted from spleen or lymph node cells, obtained before intestinal transplant. The receptor source for this set is a human donor who received an intestinal transplant. Both conserved end residues are part of each CDR3.

v_gene,CDR3aa
TRBV9,CASSEGQATNEKLFF
TRBV2,CASSESSRGVSWETQYF
TRBV19,CASSPFGTEDNQPQHF
TRBV4-1,CASSPAARSSTDTQYF
TRBV5-4,CASSLTCRDRVHYEQYF
TRBV6-1,CASSEDNRQDEQYF
TRBV9,CASSVGWGVHQPQHF
TRBV7-9,CASSKETGAAEKLFF
TRBV2,CASRRALSTDTQYF
TRBV7-6,CASSLGEGHNQPQHF
TRBV7-6,CASSFTGASTDTQYF
TRBV5-1,CASSLGTGASPLHF
TRBV27,CASSLTMTDTQYF
TRBV6-5,CASSYSWTGTWPEQFF
TRBV30,CAWTGENEQFF
TRBV6-1,CASSEDIPNEKLFF
TRBV7-6,CASSLGTATRSYEQYF
TRBV5-6,CASSLSRASQETQYF
TRBV4-1,CASSQGPQVDTEAFF
TRBV27,CASSLVKDQPQHF
TRBV29-1,CSVIRTGEQFF
TRBV5-5,CASSYGQSSGGEQYF
TRBV27,CASQVSYTGELFF
TRBV4-1,CASTDLWGQVFTEAFF